The 28 T cell receptor beta chains given below trace back to one sample, sequenced in a study of human T cells and chemical hapten exposure. TCRdb passed the 5' RACE reads through MiXCR, listing each CDR3 protein once. The sample yields around 140,000 distinct CDR3 sequences, around 4% seen once. Unfractionated whole blood was the source from which total RNA was extracted. These receptors were taken from a female donor in good health.

This clonotype was seen more than once but under ten times. The genes are TRBV5-1 and TRBJ1-1; tentatively, D is TRBD1 (5 bases). Germline V gene lookup returns CDR1 SGHRS and CDR2 YFSETQ. The CDR3 loop spans 15 amino acids. Trimming shortened V by 0 bases and J by 1 base, and 10 bases separated the two germline ends. The CDR3 protein is CASSLVYTGNTEAFF. The CDR3 DNA is TGCGCCAGCAGCTTGGTCTATACAGGGAACACTGAAGCTTTCTTT.

This clonotype was seen many times. The chain links TRBV20-1 to TRBJ1-3; D is unresolved. The CDR3 sequence is 12 residues long. CDR1 is DFQATT and CDR2 is SNEGSKA in the germline V gene (reference sequence). Trimming shortened V by 5 bases and J by 0 bases, and 5 bases separated the two germline ends. The CDR3 DNA reads TGCAGTGCTCCCGACTCTGGAAACACCATATATTTT. It codes for CSAPDSGNTIYF.

This clonotype was picked up a small number of times. The chain links TRBV7-2 to TRBJ2-1; TRBD2 agrees at 14 bases. CDR1 is SGHTA, CDR2 FQGNSA, per germline. Losses at the gene ends were 5 bases for V and 5 bases for J; bases not matched to a gene: 5. The CDR3 loop spans 16 amino acids. The CDR3 sequence is CASSPTSGGGNNEQFF. The CDR3 bases are TGTGCCAGCAGCCCGACTAGCGGGGGGGGGAACAATGAGCAGTTCTTC. Variable domain in full (rest from reference TRBV7-2 and TRBJ2-1): GAGVSQSPSNKVTEKGKDVELRCDPISGHTALYWYRQSLGQGLEFLIYFQGNSAPDKSGLPSDRFSAERTGGSVSTLTIQRTQQEDSAVYLCASSPTSGGGNNEQFFGPGTRLTVL.

This clonotype was seen more than once but under ten times. This chain joins TRBV28 and TRBJ1-1; D possibly corresponds to TRBD1 (5 bases). Trimming took off 3 bases at V and 9 bases at J, with 14 bases between the two ends. This CDR3 has 13 amino acids. From germline, CDR1 is MDHEN and CDR2 SYDVKM. The CDR3 spells CASSLVTGGQAFF. DNA for the CDR3: TGTGCCAGCAGTTTGGTTACAGGCGGTCAAGCTTTCTTT. Together with reference TRBV28 and TRBJ1-1, the CDR3 gives the full variable domain: DVKVTQSSRYLVKRTGEKVFLECVQDMDHENMFWYRQDPGLGLRLIYFSYDVKMKEKGDIPEGYSVSREKKERFSLILESASTNQTSMYLCASSLVTGGQAFFGQGTRLTVV.

This clonotype was seen at least ten times. The rearrangement uses TRBV14 and TRBJ1-2; the D gene is possibly TRBD1 (6 bases). The CDR3 extends over 15 amino acids. Germline assignment: CDR1 SGHDN and CDR2 FVKESK. V was pared by 6 bases and J by 4 bases, with 18 bases between. The CDR3, as DNA: TGTGCCAGCAGTCGCGCGGGGGGCTTCGCCTATGGCTACACCTTC. It yields the protein CASSRAGGFAYGYTF.

This clonotype was recorded at least ten times. V is TRBV18 and J is TRBJ2-5; D gene unclear. Deletions cut 2 bases from V and 2 bases from J, with 12 bases between. The CDR3 length is 15 residues. Germline CDR1 and CDR2: KGHSH and LQKENI. The CDR3 reads CASSPVGLFQETQYF. CDR3 DNA: TGTGCCAGCTCACCAGTTGGTCTCTTTCAAGAGACCCAGTACTTC. Drawing the rest from reference TRBV18 and TRBJ2-5, the complete variable domain is NAGVMQNPRHLVRRRGQEARLRCSPMKGHSHVYWYRQLPEEGLKFMVYLQKENIIDESGMPKERFSAEFPKEGPSILRIQQVVRGDSAAYFCASSPVGLFQETQYFGPGTRLLVL.

This clonotype occurred a few times. The chain carries TRBV25-1 and TRBJ1-5; D is undetermined. Trimming stripped 2 bases from V and 0 bases from J, with 5 bases between. The germline gives CDR1 MGHDK, CDR2 SYGVNS. CDR3 length equals 14 residues. Written as DNA, the CDR3 is TGTGCCAGCAGTGAACTTGATAGCAATCAGCCCCAGCATTTT. It encodes CASSELDSNQPQHF. Together with reference TRBV25-1 and TRBJ1-5, the CDR3 gives the full variable domain: EADIYQTPRYLVIGTGKKITLECSQTMGHDKMYWYQQDPGMELHLIHYSYGVNSTEKGDLSSESTVSRIRTEHFPLTLESARPSHTSQYLCASSELDSNQPQHFGDGTRLSIL.

This clonotype came up many times. V gene TRBV6-2 or TRBV6-3 combines with J gene TRBJ2-3; 10 positions agree with TRBD2. Germline V gives CDR1 MNHEY, CDR2 SVGEGT. The CDR3 extends over 14 amino acids. J gave up 5 bases and V 7 bases, and 6 bases lay outside the gene matches. CDR3 in amino acids: CASNRAGGEDTQYF. CDR3 DNA: TGTGCCAGCAACAGAGCGGGGGGGGAAGATACGCAGTATTTT.

This clonotype was picked up many times. This chain connects TRBV12-3 or TRBV12-4 to TRBJ2-1; D tentatively fits TRBD1 or TRBD2 (5 bases each). The V end was cut by 6 bases, the J end by 5 bases, with 17 bases between. This CDR3 comprises 15 residues. CDR3 in amino acids: CASSFDGAGDNEQFF. The DNA for the CDR3 is TGTGCCAGCAGCTTCGACGGGGCTGGAGACAATGAGCAGTTCTTC.

The chain joins TRBV6-1 to TRBJ2-1; 8 nucleotides match TRBD2. The germline gives CDR1 MNHNS, CDR2 SASEGT. V was clipped by 1 base and J by 4 bases; unmatched bases: 6. The CDR3 consists of 16 residues. This CDR3 reads CASSEGAGAPYNEQFF. CDR3 nucleotides: TGTGCCAGCAGTGAAGGAGCGGGGGCACCTTACAATGAGCAGTTCTTC.

In this sample, this clonotype turned up many times. The chain carries TRBV9 and TRBJ2-3; TRBD1 might be the D (5 bases). This CDR3 has 12 residues. Germline values: CDR1 SGDLS, CDR2 YYNGEE. V shed 3 bases and J shed 8 bases, with 10 bases lying between them. The CDR3 coding sequence is TGTGCCAGCAGCGCCCAGGGCGTTACGCAGTATTTT. Translated: CASSAQGVTQYF.

This clonotype was observed many times. The rearrangement links TRBV12-3 or TRBV12-4 to TRBJ2-7; TRBD1 matches 9 bases. The CDR3 length is 13 residues. The J segment lost 5 bases and the V segment lost 3 bases, leaving 2 bases of the junction unmatched. The CDR3 DNA is TGTGCCAGCAGTTTGGGACAGGGTGACGAGCAGTACTTC. Translated, it gives CASSLGQGDEQYF.

This clonotype showed up many times. The chain couples TRBV25-1 to TRBJ2-7, with D tentatively TRBD1 (6 bases). Trimming left V 7 bases short and J 2 bases short, with 21 bases between. The length of the CDR3 is 16 residues. CDR1 is MGHDK and CDR2 is SYGVNS in the germline V gene. The CDR3 is CASKETGTHNTYEQYF. For the CDR3, the DNA is TGTGCCAGCAAGGAAACCGGGACACATAATACCTACGAGCAGTACTTC.

In this sample, this clonotype turned up a few times. This may arise from a read error, as a much more abundant clone is one base away. The chain employs TRBV5-5 and TRBJ1-2, with 9 bases that match TRBD1. The CDR3 loop spans 15 amino acids. Germline CDR1 reads SGHKS; CDR2 reads YYEKEE (reference sequence). CDR3 nucleotides: TGTGCCAGCAGCTTTACAACAGGGGGCGTCTATGGCGACACCTTC. Translation gives CASSFTTGGVYGDTF.

This clonotype was seen at least ten times. The rearrangement uses TRBV6-6 and TRBJ2-2; 9 nucleotides align to TRBD1. The CDR3 consists of 17 residues. V dropped 1 base and J dropped 4; count of bases not matched to a gene: 7. Germline CDR1 reads MNHNY; CDR2 reads SVGAGI (reference sequence). CDR3 nucleotide sequence: TGTGCCAGCAGTTACTGGCCCGGACAGGGGAGCACCGGGGAGCTGTTTTTT. It encodes CASSYWPGQGSTGELFF.

The sample holds a few counts of this clonotype. This chain uses TRBV5-6 with TRBJ2-5; 10 nucleotides align to TRBD2. CDR3 size: 15 residues. CDR1 is SGHDT, CDR2 YYEEEE, per germline. V lost 1 base to trimming and J lost 4 bases; unmatched junction nucleotides: 4. The CDR3 reads CASSLRLAGVETQYF. Written as DNA, the CDR3 is TGTGCCAGCAGCTTGCGGCTAGCGGGGGTAGAGACCCAGTACTTC.

Ten or more counts support this clonotype. The chain couples TRBV20-1 to TRBJ1-3, with 7 bases that match TRBD1. V gave up 6 bases and J gave up 4 bases; unmatched junction bases: 9. The CDR3 length is 14 residues. Germline CDR1 is DFQATT and CDR2 is SNEGSKA (reference sequence). The CDR3 nucleotides read TGCAGTGCCCGAGACATGGACAGGGGAAACACCATATATTTT. Its translation is CSARDMDRGNTIYF.

This clonotype was recorded a few times. The chain recombines TRBV7-9 with TRBJ1-2; no clear D gene. The CDR3 is 12 residues long. Germline values: CDR1 SEHNR, CDR2 FQNEAQ (reference sequence). V gave up 5 bases and J gave up 6 bases, with 10 bases separating them. The CDR3 sequence is CASSTGSDGYTF. The CDR3 coding sequence is TGTGCCAGCAGCACCGGGAGCGATGGCTACACCTTC.

Only a few counts were recorded for this clonotype. This chain links TRBV19 with TRBJ1-1; D might be TRBD1 (5 bases). Germline CDR1 LNHDA, CDR2 SQIVND (reference sequence). The germline V and J ends were trimmed by 1 base and 2 bases, with 20 bases remaining between them. The CDR3 is 18 amino acids. CDR3 nucleotide sequence: TGTGCCAGTAGTATAGGTCCCCAGGGAACCTCTTCAAACACTGAAGCTTTCTTT. Protein sequence: CASSIGPQGTSSNTEAFF.

In its sample, this clonotype was seen a few times. V is TRBV3-1 and J is TRBJ2-1, with D possibly being TRBD2 (5 bases). This CDR3 region has 16 residues. The germline gives CDR1 LGHDT, CDR2 YNNKEL (reference sequence). V lost 4 bases, J lost 6 bases, and 19 bases lay in between. CDR3 region: CASSPSRASTVNEQFF. Written as DNA, the CDR3 is TGTGCCAGCAGCCCGAGTAGGGCTAGCACAGTCAATGAGCAGTTCTTC.

This clonotype has a count of ten or more. DNA of the CDR3: TGTGCCAGCACCAGGATCGCAGATACGCAGTATTTT. Translating it yields CASTRIADTQYF. V gene TRBV7-9 combines with J gene TRBJ2-3; no firm D call. The CDR3 is made up of 12 amino acids. CDR1 is SEHNR, CDR2 FQNEAQ, per germline (reference sequence). V lost 7 bases, J lost 4 bases, and 9 bases lay in between.

This rearrangement joins TRBV6-6 to TRBJ1-2; 9 positions match TRBD1. CDR3 length: 16 amino acids. Germline V gene sequence: CDR1 MNHNY, CDR2 SVGAGI (reference sequence). V was pared by 7 bases and J by 4 bases, with 13 bases of the junction left unmatched. The CDR3 sequence is CASTLSGTGSIYGYTF. The CDR3 DNA reads TGTGCCAGCACCCTGTCGGGGACAGGGAGCATCTATGGCTACACCTTC.

This clonotype turned up a few times. The chain carries TRBV7-2 and TRBJ1-2, with a possible D match to TRBD1 (6 bases). From germline, CDR1 is SGHTA and CDR2 FQGNSA. The CDR3 is 14 amino acids. Trimming left V 0 bases short and J 8 bases short, with 13 bases between. CDR3 residues: CASSLARTAGGYTF. DNA of the CDR3: TGTGCCAGCAGCTTAGCCCGGACAGCGGGCGGCTACACCTTC.

This clonotype was picked up many times. CDR3 bases: TGTGCCAGCTCACCACTAAGTTCAGGTGGGAGCTCTGGGGCCAACGTCCTGACTTTC. Translation: CASSPLSSGGSSGANVLTF. J is TRBJ2-6 and V is TRBV18, with TRBD2 as a possible D gene (5 bases). The V gene's germline CDR1 is KGHSH and CDR2 LQKENI. This CDR3 has 19 residues. Trimming cost V 1 base and J 0 bases, with 16 bases left between them.

This clonotype occurred many times. The chain employs TRBV6-6 and TRBJ2-1, with 10 bases identical to TRBD2. The CDR3 is 16 amino acids. Trimming at V came to 2 bases and at J to 5 bases, leaving 6 bases not matched to a gene. Germline V gene sequence: CDR1 MNHNY, CDR2 SVGAGI (reference sequence). The CDR3 reads CASSYRAGGPDNEQFF. CDR3 in DNA: TGTGCCAGCAGTTACCGAGCGGGGGGGCCGGACAATGAGCAGTTCTTC.

This clonotype was counted at least ten times. This sequence joins TRBV20-1 and TRBJ2-3; D is undetermined. The germline V and J ends were trimmed by 3 bases and 1 base, with 8 bases remaining between them. This CDR3 has 13 amino acids. Germline V gene lookup returns CDR1 DFQATT and CDR2 SNEGSKA (reference sequence). CDR3 protein: CSASYGGTDTQYF. In nucleotides, the CDR3 is TGCAGTGCTAGTTATGGGGGCACAGATACGCAGTATTTT.

Details on this clonotype: A much larger clone lies one base from this, so it may be a read error. The chain links TRBV29-1 to TRBJ1-2, with 9 bases fitting TRBD1. The CDR3 covers 13 residues. The germline CDR1 and CDR2 sequences are SQVTM and ANQGSEA. CDR3 amino acids: CSVETGQGSGDTF. Here the CDR3 DNA reads TGCAGCGTTGAAACGGGACAGGGTTCTGGCGACACCTTC.

The rearrangement joins TRBV7-8 to TRBJ1-2, with TRBD1 matching over 9 bases. The germline gives CDR1 SGHVS, CDR2 FQNEAQ. CDR3 length: 16 residues. V dropped 1 base and J dropped 3; count of bases not matched to a gene: 6. CDR3 residues: CASSLDRQGGDYGYTF. In nucleotides, the CDR3 is TGTGCCAGCAGCTTAGATCGACAGGGGGGTGACTATGGCTACACCTTC.